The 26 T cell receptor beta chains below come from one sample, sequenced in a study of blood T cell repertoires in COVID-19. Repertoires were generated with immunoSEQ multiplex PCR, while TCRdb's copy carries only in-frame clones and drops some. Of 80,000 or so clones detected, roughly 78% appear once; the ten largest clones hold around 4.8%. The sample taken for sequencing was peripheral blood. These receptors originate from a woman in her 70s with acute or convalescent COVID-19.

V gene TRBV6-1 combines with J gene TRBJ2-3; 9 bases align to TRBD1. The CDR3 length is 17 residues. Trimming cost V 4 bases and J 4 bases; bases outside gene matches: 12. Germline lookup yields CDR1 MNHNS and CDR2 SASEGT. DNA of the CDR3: TGTGCCAGCAGTGCAAAGGGACAGGGAGTCCCTCCAGATACGCAGTATTTT. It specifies CASSAKGQGVPPDTQYF.

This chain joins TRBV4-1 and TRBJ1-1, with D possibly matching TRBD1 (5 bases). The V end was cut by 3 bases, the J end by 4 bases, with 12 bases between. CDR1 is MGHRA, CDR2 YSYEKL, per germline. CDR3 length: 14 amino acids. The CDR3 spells CASSHGGEITEAFF. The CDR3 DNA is TGCGCCAGCAGCCACGGGGGGGAAATCACTGAAGCTTTCTTT.

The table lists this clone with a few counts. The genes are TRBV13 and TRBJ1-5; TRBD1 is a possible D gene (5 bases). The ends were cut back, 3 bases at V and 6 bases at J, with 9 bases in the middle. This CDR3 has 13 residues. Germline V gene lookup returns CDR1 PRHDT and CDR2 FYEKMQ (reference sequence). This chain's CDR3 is CASSFLGLQPQHF. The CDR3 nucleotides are TGTGCCAGCAGCTTTCTGGGGCTTCAGCCCCAGCATTTT.

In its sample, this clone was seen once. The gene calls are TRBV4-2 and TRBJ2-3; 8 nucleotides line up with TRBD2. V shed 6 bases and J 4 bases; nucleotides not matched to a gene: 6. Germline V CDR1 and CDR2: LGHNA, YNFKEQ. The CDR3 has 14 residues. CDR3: CASRPGGWADTQYF. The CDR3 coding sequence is TGTGCCAGCAGGCCGGGGGGGTGGGCAGATACGCAGTATTTT.

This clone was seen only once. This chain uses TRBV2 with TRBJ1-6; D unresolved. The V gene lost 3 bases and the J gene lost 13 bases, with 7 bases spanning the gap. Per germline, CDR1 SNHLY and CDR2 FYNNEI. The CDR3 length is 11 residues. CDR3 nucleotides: TGTGCCAGCAGTGACCCAGATCCCCTCCACTTT. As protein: CASSDPDPLHF.

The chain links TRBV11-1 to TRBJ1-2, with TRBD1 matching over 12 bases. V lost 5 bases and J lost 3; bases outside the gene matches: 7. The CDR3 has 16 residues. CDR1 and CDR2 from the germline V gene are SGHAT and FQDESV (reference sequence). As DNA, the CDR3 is TGTGCCAGCAGCATCTCCGGGACAGGGGGCGACTATGGCTACACCTTC. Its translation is CASSISGTGGDYGYTF.

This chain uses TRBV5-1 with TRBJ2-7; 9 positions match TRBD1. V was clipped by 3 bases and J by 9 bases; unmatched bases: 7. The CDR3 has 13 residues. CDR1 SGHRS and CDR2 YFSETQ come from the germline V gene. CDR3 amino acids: CASSSSGTGLQYF. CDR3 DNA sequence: TGCGCCAGCAGCTCATCCGGGACAGGGTTGCAGTACTTC.

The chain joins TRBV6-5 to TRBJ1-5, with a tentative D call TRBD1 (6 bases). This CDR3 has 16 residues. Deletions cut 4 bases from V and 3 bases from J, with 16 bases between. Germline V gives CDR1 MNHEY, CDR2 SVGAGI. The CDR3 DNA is TGTGCCAGCAGTTCGACAGGACGTGGGGACAATCAGCCCCAGCATTTT. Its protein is CASSSTGRGDNQPQHF.

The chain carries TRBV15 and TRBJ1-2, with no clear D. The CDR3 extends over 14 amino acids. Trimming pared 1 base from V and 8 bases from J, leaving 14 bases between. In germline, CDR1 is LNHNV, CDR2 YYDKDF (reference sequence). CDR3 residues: CATSRVSGSWGYTF. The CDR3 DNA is TGTGCCACCAGCAGAGTTTCGGGGTCTTGGGGCTACACCTTC.

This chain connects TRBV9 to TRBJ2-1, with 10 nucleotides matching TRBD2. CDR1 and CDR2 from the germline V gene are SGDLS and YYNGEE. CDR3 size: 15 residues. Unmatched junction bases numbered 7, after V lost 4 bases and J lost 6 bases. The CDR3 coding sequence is TGTGCCAGCAGCCCAAGCGGGGGGGCTGGCAATGAGCAGTTCTTC. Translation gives CASSPSGGAGNEQFF.

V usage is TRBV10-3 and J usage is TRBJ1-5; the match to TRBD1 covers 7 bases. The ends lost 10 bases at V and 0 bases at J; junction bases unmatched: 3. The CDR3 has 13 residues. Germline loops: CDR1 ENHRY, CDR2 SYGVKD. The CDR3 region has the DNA TGTGCCAACGACAGGGTTAGCAATCAGCCCCAGCATTTT. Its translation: CANDRVSNQPQHF.

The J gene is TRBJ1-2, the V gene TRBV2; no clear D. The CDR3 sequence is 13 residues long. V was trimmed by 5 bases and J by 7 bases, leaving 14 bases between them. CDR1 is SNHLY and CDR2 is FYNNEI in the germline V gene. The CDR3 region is CASSPSLIGGYTF. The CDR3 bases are TGTGCCAGCAGTCCCTCGTTGATCGGTGGCTACACCTTC.

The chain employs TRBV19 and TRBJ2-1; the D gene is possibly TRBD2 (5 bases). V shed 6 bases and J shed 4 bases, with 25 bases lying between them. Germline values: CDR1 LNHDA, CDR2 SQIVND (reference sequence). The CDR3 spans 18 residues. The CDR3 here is CASRNLNPSRAVYNEQFF. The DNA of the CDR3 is TGTGCCAGTAGGAATCTTAACCCCTCGAGGGCGGTATACAATGAGCAGTTCTTC.

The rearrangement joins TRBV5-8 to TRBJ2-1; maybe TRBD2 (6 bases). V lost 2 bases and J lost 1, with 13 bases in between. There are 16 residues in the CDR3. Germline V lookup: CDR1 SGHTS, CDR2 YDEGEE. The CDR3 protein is CASSFSGVGSYNEQFF. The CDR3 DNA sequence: TGTGCCAGCAGCTTCTCGGGGGTGGGTTCCTACAATGAGCAGTTCTTC.

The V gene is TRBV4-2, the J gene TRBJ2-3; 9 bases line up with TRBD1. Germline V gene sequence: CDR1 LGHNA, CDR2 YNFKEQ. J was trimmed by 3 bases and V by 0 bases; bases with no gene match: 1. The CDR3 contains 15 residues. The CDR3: CASSQETGGTDTQYF. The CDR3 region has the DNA TGTGCCAGCAGCCAAGAGACAGGGGGGACAGATACGCAGTATTTT.

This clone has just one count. CDR3 in amino acids: CASSSIETSGGLWGETQYF. As DNA, the CDR3 is TGTGCCAGCAGCTCCATAGAGACTAGCGGGGGGCTTTGGGGAGAGACCCAGTACTTC. The chain carries TRBV11-3 and TRBJ2-5; TRBD2 matches 13 bases. CDR1 is SGHNT, CDR2 YENEEA, per germline. V shed 4 bases, J shed 4 bases, and the junction held 15 bases outside the gene matches. This CDR3 spans 19 amino acids.

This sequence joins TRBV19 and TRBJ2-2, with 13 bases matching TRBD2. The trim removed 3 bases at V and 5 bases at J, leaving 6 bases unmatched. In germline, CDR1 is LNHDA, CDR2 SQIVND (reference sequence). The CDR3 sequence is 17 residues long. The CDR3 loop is CASSMTSGGTLTGELFF. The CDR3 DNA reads TGTGCCAGTAGTATGACTAGCGGGGGGACTTTGACCGGGGAGCTGTTTTTT.

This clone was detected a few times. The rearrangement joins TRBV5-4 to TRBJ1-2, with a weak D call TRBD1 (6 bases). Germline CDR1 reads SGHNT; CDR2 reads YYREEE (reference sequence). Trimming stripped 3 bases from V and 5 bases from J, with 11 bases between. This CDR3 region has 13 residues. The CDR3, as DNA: TGTGCCAGCAGCTCTACGACAGGATATGGCTACACCTTC. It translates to CASSSTTGYGYTF.

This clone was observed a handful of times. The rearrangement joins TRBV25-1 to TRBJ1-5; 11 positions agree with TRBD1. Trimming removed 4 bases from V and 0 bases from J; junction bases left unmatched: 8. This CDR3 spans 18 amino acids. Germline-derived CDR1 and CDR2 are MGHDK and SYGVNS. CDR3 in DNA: TGTGCCAGCAGTGGGGACAGGGGGGTTTTCTCTAGCAATCAGCCCCAGCATTTT. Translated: CASSGDRGVFSSNQPQHF.

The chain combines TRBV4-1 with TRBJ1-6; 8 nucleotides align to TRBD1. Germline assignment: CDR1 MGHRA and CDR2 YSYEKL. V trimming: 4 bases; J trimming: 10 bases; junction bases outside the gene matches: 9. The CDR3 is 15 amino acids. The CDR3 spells CASSPGQGTGSPLHF. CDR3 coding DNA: TGCGCCAGCAGCCCCGGACAGGGAACTGGCTCACCCCTCCACTTT.

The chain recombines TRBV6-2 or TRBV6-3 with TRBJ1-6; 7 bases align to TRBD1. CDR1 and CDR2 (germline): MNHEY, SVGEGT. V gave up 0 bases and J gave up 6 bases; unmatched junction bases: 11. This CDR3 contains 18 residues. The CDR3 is CASSYSKGQEGSNSPLHF. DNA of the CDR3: TGTGCCAGCAGTTACTCGAAAGGACAGGAAGGGTCTAATTCACCCCTCCACTTT.

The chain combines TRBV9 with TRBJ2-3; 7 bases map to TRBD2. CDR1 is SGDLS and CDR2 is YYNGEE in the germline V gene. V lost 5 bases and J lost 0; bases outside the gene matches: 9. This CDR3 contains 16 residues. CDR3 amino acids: CASSEYGGGSTDTQYF. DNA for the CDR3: TGTGCCAGCAGTGAATATGGCGGGGGAAGCACAGATACGCAGTATTTT.

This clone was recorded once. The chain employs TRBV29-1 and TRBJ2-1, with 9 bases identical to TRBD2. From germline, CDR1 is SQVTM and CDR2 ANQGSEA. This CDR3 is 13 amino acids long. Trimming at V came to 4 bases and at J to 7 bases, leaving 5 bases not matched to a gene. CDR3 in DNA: TGCAGCGTTGGGCGGGGGGGCGCGAATGAGCAGTTCTTC. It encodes CSVGRGGANEQFF.

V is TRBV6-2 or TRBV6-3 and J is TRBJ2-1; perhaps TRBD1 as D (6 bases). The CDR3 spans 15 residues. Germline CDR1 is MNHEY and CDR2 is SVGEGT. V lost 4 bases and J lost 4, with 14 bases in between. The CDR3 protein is CASSFAQGQYNEQFF. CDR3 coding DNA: TGTGCCAGCAGTTTTGCACAGGGACAATACAATGAGCAGTTCTTC.

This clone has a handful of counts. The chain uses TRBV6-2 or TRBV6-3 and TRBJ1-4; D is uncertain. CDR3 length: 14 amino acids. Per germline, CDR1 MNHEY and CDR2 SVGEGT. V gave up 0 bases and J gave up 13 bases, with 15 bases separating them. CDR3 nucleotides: TGTGCCAGCAGTTACTCGGGAGCGCGTTTCGGACTGTTTTTT. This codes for CASSYSGARFGLFF.

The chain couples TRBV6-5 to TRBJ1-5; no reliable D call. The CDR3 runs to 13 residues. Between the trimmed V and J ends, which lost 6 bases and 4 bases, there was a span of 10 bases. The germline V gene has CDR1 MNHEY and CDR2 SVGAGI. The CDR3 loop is CASREFANQPQHF. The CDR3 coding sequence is TGTGCCAGCAGAGAGTTTGCGAATCAGCCCCAGCATTTT.